This TCR beta chain comes out of a study of human versus mouse CDR3 diversity and MHC coevolution. General study results and limits: Human T cells underwent selection on roughly 6 different MHC II alleles. iCHAO1 estimated the human TCR beta repertoire at 1.5 million to 2 million clonotypes. Most of the three human donors had the lowest clonal inequality.

This CDR3 spans 14 amino acids. CDR1 and CDR2 (germline): MNHNY, SVGAGI (reference sequence). V lost 6 bases and J lost 5; bases outside the gene matches: 4. Method: immunoSEQ multiplex PCR; TCRdb's copy keeps in-frame clones and lacks some. Found here are roughly 86,000 clones, roughly 93% of them singletons; the top ten hold about 1.5%. Sorting isolated naive CD4 T cells lacking CD45RO and expressing CD62L. As concerns this clone: What it binds is unknown.

The chain is built from TRBV6-6 and TRBJ2-2; TRBD1 agrees at 9 bases. This sequence originates from a person between 25 and 70 years old in good health. The source material was naive CD4+ T cells from blood. Subset here: CD45RO-negative CD62L-positive naive CD4 T cells. The DNA for the CDR3 is TGTGCCAGCAGCGACAGGGGGAATACCGGGGAGCTGTTTTTT. As protein: CASSDRGNTGELFF.